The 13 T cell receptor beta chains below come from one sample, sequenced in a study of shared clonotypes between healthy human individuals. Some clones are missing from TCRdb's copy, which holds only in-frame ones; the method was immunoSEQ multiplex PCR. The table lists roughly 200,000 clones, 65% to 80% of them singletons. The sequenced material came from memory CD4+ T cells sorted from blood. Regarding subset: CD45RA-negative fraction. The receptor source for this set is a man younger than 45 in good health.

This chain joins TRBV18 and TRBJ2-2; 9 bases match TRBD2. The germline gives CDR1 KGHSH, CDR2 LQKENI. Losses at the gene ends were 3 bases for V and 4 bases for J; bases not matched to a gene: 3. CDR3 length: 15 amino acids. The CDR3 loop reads CASSPRAGGTGELFF. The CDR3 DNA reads TGTGCCAGCTCACCGAGAGCGGGAGGCACCGGGGAGCTGTTTTTT.

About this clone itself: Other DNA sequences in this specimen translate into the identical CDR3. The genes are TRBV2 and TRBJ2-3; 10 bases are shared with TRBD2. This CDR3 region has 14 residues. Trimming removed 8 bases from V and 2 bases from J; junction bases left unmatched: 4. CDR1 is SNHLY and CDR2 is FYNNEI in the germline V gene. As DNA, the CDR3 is TGTGCCAGCGGGCTAGCGGGGGTCACAGATACGCAGTATTTT. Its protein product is CASGLAGVTDTQYF.

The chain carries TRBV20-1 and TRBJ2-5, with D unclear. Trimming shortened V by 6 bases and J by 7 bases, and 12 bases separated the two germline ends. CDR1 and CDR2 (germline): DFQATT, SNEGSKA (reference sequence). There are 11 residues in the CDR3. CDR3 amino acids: CSASKEGTQYF. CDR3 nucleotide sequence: TGCAGTGCCTCGAAGGAAGGGACCCAGTACTTC.

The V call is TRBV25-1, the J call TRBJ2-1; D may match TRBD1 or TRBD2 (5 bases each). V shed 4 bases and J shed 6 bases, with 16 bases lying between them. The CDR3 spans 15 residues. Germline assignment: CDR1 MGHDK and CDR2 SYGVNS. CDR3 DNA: TGTGCCAGCAGTGTCCCGGGGCCCACTACCAATGAGCAGTTCTTC. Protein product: CASSVPGPTTNEQFF.

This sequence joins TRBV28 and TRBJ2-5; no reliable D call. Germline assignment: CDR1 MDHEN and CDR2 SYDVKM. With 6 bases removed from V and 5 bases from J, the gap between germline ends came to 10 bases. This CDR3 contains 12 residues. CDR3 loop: CASRGFRETQYF. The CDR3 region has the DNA TGTGCCAGCAGGGGGTTTCGGGAGACCCAGTACTTC.

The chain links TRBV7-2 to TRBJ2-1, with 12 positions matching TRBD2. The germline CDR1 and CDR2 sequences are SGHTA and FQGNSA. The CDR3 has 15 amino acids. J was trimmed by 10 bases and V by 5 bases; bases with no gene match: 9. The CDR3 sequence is CASSVSGLAGWEQFF. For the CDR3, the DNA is TGTGCCAGCAGCGTTAGCGGACTAGCGGGGTGGGAGCAGTTCTTC. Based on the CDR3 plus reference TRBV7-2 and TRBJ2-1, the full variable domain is GAGVSQSPSNKVTEKGKDVELRCDPISGHTALYWYRQSLGQGLEFLIYFQGNSAPDKSGLPSDRFSAERTGGSVSTLTIQRTQQEDSAVYLCASSVSGLAGWEQFFGPGTRLTVL.

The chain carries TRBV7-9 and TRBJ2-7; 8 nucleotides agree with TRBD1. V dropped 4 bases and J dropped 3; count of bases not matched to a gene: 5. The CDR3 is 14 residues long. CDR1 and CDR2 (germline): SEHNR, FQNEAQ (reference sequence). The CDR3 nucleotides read TGTGCCAGCAGCTATGGACAGGGTGGCTACGAGCAGTACTTC. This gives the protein CASSYGQGGYEQYF.

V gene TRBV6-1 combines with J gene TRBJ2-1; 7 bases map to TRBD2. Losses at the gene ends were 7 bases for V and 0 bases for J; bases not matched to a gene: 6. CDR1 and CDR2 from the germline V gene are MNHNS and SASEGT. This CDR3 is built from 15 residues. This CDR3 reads CASTVVAGSYNEQFF. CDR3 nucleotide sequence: TGTGCCAGCACGGTGGTAGCGGGCTCCTACAATGAGCAGTTCTTC.

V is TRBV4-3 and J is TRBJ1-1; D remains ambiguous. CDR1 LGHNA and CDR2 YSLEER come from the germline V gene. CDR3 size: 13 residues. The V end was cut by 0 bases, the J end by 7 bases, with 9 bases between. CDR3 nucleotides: TGCGCCAGCAGCCAAGATCCTGGCAATGAAGCTTTCTTT. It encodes CASSQDPGNEAFF.

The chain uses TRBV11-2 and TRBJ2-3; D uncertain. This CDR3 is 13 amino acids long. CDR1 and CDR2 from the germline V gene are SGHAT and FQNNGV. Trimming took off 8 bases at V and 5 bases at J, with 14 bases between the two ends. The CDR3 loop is CASDENVIDTQYF. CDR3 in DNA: TGTGCCAGCGACGAGAACGTGATAGATACGCAGTATTTT.

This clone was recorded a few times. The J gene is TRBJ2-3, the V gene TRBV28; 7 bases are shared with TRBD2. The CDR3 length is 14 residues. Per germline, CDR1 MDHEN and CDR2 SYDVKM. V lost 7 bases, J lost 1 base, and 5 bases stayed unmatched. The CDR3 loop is CASTPAGGTDTQYF. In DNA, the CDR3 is TGTGCCAGCACCCCGGCGGGGGGCACAGATACGCAGTATTTT. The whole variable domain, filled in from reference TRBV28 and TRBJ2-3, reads DVKVTQSSRYLVKRTGEKVFLECVQDMDHENMFWYRQDPGLGLRLIYFSYDVKMKEKGDIPEGYSVSREKKERFSLILESASTNQTSMYLCASTPAGGTDTQYFGPGTRLTVL.

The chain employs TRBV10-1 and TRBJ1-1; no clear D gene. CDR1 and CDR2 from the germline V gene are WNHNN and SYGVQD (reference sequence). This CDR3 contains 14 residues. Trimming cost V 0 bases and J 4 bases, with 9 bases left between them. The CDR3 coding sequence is TGCGCCAGCAGTGAGTCAGGGATGGCCACTGAAGCTTTCTTT. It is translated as CASSESGMATEAFF.

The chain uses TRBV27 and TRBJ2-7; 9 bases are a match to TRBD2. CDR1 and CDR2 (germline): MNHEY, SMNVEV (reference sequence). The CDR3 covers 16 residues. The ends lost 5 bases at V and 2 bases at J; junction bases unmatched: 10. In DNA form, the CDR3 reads TGTGCCAGCAGTCCCCAATTAGCGGGAGCTCCCTACGAGCAGTACTTC. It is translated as CASSPQLAGAPYEQYF.